What follows are 21 T cell receptor beta chains derived from one specimen sequenced in a study of B cell selection in AIRE deficiency. Produced via immunoSEQ multiplex PCR; TCRdb's table is partial and in-frame only. This sample yields 20,000 to 30,000 clones, of which around 97% are seen a single time; roughly 0.22% belongs to the top ten. Sorting defined conventional CD4 T cells as CD4+CD127+. The sample consisted of conventional CD4+ T cells sorted from PBMCs. The receptor set was obtained from a human donor with AIRE deficiency.

This chain links TRBV5-6 with TRBJ1-2; D gene uncertain. The CDR3 has 16 amino acids. V gave up 6 bases and J gave up 0 bases, with 18 bases separating them. In germline, CDR1 is SGHDT, CDR2 YYEEEE. The CDR3 reads CASTDYLTESNYGYTF. The DNA for the CDR3 is TGTGCCAGCACCGATTACCTAACAGAATCTAACTATGGCTACACCTTC. Using reference TRBV5-6 and TRBJ1-2 for the parts outside the CDR3, the full variable domain is DAGVTQSPTHLIKTRGQQVTLRCSPKSGHDTVSWYQQALGQGPQFIFQYYEEEERQRGNFPDRFSGHQFPNYSSELNVNALLLGDSALYLCASTDYLTESNYGYTFGSGTRLTVV.

This clone was recorded once. The same CDR3 can be traced to other DNA sequences in this sample. The J gene is TRBJ2-1, the V gene TRBV9; 8 positions match TRBD1. This CDR3 has 15 amino acids. Germline assignment: CDR1 SGDLS and CDR2 YYNGEE. V lost 0 bases to trimming and J lost 6 bases; unmatched junction nucleotides: 5. The CDR3 reads CASSVVAGGPNEQFF. The CDR3 bases are TGTGCCAGCAGCGTAGTGGCAGGGGGCCCCAATGAGCAGTTCTTC. Looking up the rest from reference TRBV9 and TRBJ2-1 gives the full variable domain: DSGVTQTPKHLITATGQRVTLRCSPRSGDLSVYWYQQSLDQGLQFLIQYYNGEERAKGNILERFSAQQFPDLHSELNLSSLELGDSALYFCASSVVAGGPNEQFFGPGTRLTVL.

Written as DNA, the CDR3 is TGTGCCAGTCAGGACAGGGGGTTAACAGATACGCAGTATTTT. Its protein is CASQDRGLTDTQYF. The J gene is TRBJ2-3, the V gene TRBV19; 10 bases are shared with TRBD1. V shed 8 bases and J 3 bases; nucleotides not matched to a gene: 5. The CDR3 spans 14 residues. Per germline, CDR1 LNHDA and CDR2 SQIVND (reference sequence).

Only one count was recorded for this clone. The chain recombines TRBV19 with TRBJ2-7; D perhaps matches TRBD1 (5 bases). V was cut by 8 bases and J by 11 bases, with 22 bases left in between. This CDR3 comprises 13 residues. Germline V lookup: CDR1 LNHDA, CDR2 SQIVND (reference sequence). CDR3 in amino acids: CASGPLDTTLKYF. The CDR3 bases are TGTGCCAGTGGTCCTTTGGACACCACGCTGAAGTACTTC.

V and J are TRBV19 and TRBJ1-1; D gene unclear. V was pared by 3 bases and J by 1 base, with 12 bases between. Germline CDR1 LNHDA, CDR2 SQIVND (reference sequence). The CDR3 is 15 amino acids. The CDR3 region has the DNA TGTGCCAGTAGTATTCGGGTTGAAAGGAACACTGAAGCTTTCTTT. Translation: CASSIRVERNTEAFF. Full variable domain (rest looked up from reference TRBV19 and TRBJ1-1): DGGITQSPKYLFRKEGQNVTLSCEQNLNHDAMYWYRQDPGQGLRLIYYSQIVNDFQKGDIAEGYSVSREKKESFPLTVTSAQKNPTAFYLCASSIRVERNTEAFFGQGTRLTVV.

The chain uses TRBV28 and TRBJ1-5, with 7 bases fitting TRBD1. V was pared by 6 bases and J by 0 bases, with 5 bases of the junction left unmatched. Germline V gene lookup returns CDR1 MDHEN and CDR2 SYDVKM. The CDR3 covers 15 residues. CDR3 protein: CASSPTGPSNQPQHF. The CDR3 bases are TGTGCCAGCAGCCCGACAGGGCCTAGCAATCAGCCCCAGCATTTT. Full variable domain (rest looked up from reference TRBV28 and TRBJ1-5): DVKVTQSSRYLVKRTGEKVFLECVQDMDHENMFWYRQDPGLGLRLIYFSYDVKMKEKGDIPEGYSVSREKKERFSLILESASTNQTSMYLCASSPTGPSNQPQHFGDGTRLSIL.

This chain joins TRBV27 and TRBJ2-7; 7 nucleotides agree with TRBD2. Germline assignment: CDR1 MNHEY and CDR2 SMNVEV (reference sequence). The CDR3 has 13 residues. V was pared by 8 bases and J by 4 bases, with 8 bases of the junction left unmatched. Written as DNA, the CDR3 is TGTGCCAGCCGCCAATCGGGACTATACGAGCAGTACTTC. Its protein is CASRQSGLYEQYF.

The gene calls are TRBV9 and TRBJ2-7; D is unclear. Germline lookup yields CDR1 SGDLS and CDR2 YYNGEE. The CDR3 is 15 amino acids. V was clipped by 3 bases and J by 3 bases, with 16 bases between them. In DNA form, the CDR3 reads TGTGCCAGCAGCGGGCACCGAGAAGGCATCTACGAGCAGTACTTC. Its translation is CASSGHREGIYEQYF.

This chain connects TRBV7-9 to TRBJ2-1; tentative D call: TRBD1 (6 bases). Germline V gene sequence: CDR1 SEHNR, CDR2 FQNEAQ (reference sequence). The CDR3 is 15 residues long. Trimming took 6 bases from V and 0 from J, leaving 12 bases between them. The CDR3 is CASSSDSSSYNEQFF. The CDR3 DNA follows: TGTGCCAGCAGTTCGGACAGTTCCTCCTACAATGAGCAGTTCTTC.

V is TRBV7-8 and J is TRBJ2-7; 9 bases align to TRBD1. This CDR3 has 20 residues. Per the germline V gene, CDR1 is SGHVS and CDR2 is FQNEAQ. Trimming at V came to 4 bases and at J to 0 bases, leaving 19 bases not matched to a gene. The CDR3 here is CASSSFIRDRVLLSSYEQYF. CDR3 DNA sequence: TGTGCCAGCAGCTCCTTCATCCGGGACAGGGTACTACTTAGCTCCTACGAGCAGTACTTC.

The chain is built from TRBV6-6 and TRBJ2-1; D gene ambiguous. The CDR3 is 12 residues long. V shed 4 bases and J shed 7 bases, with 8 bases lying between them. Germline CDR1 MNHNY, CDR2 SVGAGI (reference sequence). In nucleotides, the CDR3 is TGTGCCAGCAGTTTCGCAGCGAATGAGCAGTTCTTC. Protein sequence: CASSFAANEQFF.

V gene TRBV5-1 combines with J gene TRBJ2-1; TRBD2 matches 8 bases. This CDR3 contains 15 residues. CDR1 and CDR2 from the germline V gene are SGHRS and YFSETQ. Trimming removed 2 bases from V and 1 base from J; junction bases left unmatched: 2. Written as DNA, the CDR3 is TGCGCCAGCAGCTTCTTAGCGGGATCCTACAATGAGCAGTTCTTC. Residues: CASSFLAGSYNEQFF. The entire variable domain, with the rest obtained from reference TRBV5-1 and TRBJ2-1, is as follows: KAGVTQTPRYLIKTRGQQVTLSCSPISGHRSVSWYQQTPGQGLQFLFEYFSETQRNKGNFPGRFSGRQFSNSRSEMNVSTLELGDSALYLCASSFLAGSYNEQFFGPGTRLTVL.

The CDR3 spells CASSVAGVGSGANVLTF. CDR3 DNA sequence: TGTGCCAGCAGCGTAGCAGGGGTCGGGTCTGGGGCCAACGTCCTGACTTTC. This chain uses TRBV9 with TRBJ2-6; D is perhaps TRBD1 (6 bases). There are 17 residues in the CDR3. Per germline, CDR1 SGDLS and CDR2 YYNGEE. Trimming took 0 bases from V and 1 from J, leaving 11 bases between them.

This chain uses TRBV7-2 with TRBJ2-7; 10 nucleotides match TRBD1. V lost 4 bases and J lost 3; bases outside the gene matches: 3. CDR3 length: 14 residues. The germline CDR1 and CDR2 sequences are SGHTA and FQGNSA. In nucleotides, the CDR3 is TGTGCCAGCAGCTCGACAGGGGGCAGCTACGAGCAGTACTTC. Residues: CASSSTGGSYEQYF.

The V gene is TRBV6-5, the J gene TRBJ1-2; D is possibly TRBD1 (5 bases). V dropped 5 bases and J dropped 5 bases, with 9 bases sitting between them. The CDR3 length is 12 residues. Germline V gene sequence: CDR1 MNHEY, CDR2 SVGAGI. This CDR3 reads CASSRGVYGYTF. In DNA, the CDR3 is TGTGCCAGCAGTCGAGGGGTTTATGGCTACACCTTC.

The chain couples TRBV19 to TRBJ2-3; D not resolved. V dropped 1 base and J dropped 6 bases, with 8 bases sitting between them. CDR1 is LNHDA, CDR2 SQIVND, per germline (reference sequence). The CDR3 sequence is 13 residues long. The CDR3 here is CASSIVTLDTQYF. The CDR3 region has the DNA TGTGCCAGTAGTATAGTTACCTTGGATACGCAGTATTTT.

The chain is built from TRBV30 and TRBJ2-1; no clear D gene. V lost 4 bases, J lost 1 base, and 5 bases lay in between. Germline V lookup: CDR1 GTSNPN, CDR2 SVGIG (reference sequence). The CDR3 sequence is 12 residues long. This CDR3 is CAWTGSYNEQFF. CDR3 sequence (DNA): TGTGCCTGGACAGGTTCCTACAATGAGCAGTTCTTC.

The chain joins TRBV19 to TRBJ2-5, with TRBD2 matching over 13 bases. The V segment lost 5 bases and the J segment 1 base; nucleotides outside the gene matches: 4. The CDR3 length is 16 residues. Germline-derived CDR1 and CDR2 are LNHDA and SQIVND (reference sequence). The CDR3 sequence is CASSGRLAGGQETQYF. The CDR3 nucleotides are TGTGCCAGTAGTGGCCGACTAGCGGGAGGCCAAGAGACCCAGTACTTC.

The chain has TRBV2 and TRBJ2-1; D uncertain. V was trimmed by 8 bases and J by 7 bases, leaving 18 bases between them. The CDR3 sequence is 14 residues long. Germline V gene sequence: CDR1 SNHLY, CDR2 FYNNEI. The CDR3 protein is CASLAPGWGNEQFF. CDR3 in DNA: TGTGCCAGCCTGGCACCTGGATGGGGTAATGAGCAGTTCTTC.

In its sample, this clone was seen once. V is TRBV2 and J is TRBJ1-3, with 9 bases matching TRBD1. Trimming cost V 6 bases and J 3 bases; bases outside gene matches: 3. The CDR3 runs to 14 residues. The V gene's germline CDR1 is SNHLY and CDR2 FYNNEI. CDR3 coding DNA: TGTGCCAGCAGGGGGACAGGGTTTGGAAACACCATATATTTT. This sequence encodes CASRGTGFGNTIYF.

This chain links TRBV5-8 with TRBJ1-2; TRBD1 agrees at 8 bases. V shed 0 bases, J shed 7 bases, and the junction held 14 bases outside the gene matches. The CDR3 runs to 17 residues. The germline gives CDR1 SGHTS, CDR2 YDEGEE. The CDR3 sequence is CASSLGLGTGVVRGYTF. The CDR3 DNA follows: TGTGCCAGCAGCTTGGGGTTAGGGACAGGCGTAGTTCGTGGCTACACCTTC.